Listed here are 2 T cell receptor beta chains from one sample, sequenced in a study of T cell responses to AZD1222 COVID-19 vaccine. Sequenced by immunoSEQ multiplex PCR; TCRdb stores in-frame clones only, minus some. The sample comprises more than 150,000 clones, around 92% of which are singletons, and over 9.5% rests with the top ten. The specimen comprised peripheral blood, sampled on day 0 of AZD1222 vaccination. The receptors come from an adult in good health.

CDR3 protein: CASSSRTAGTYNEQFF. CDR3 nucleotide sequence: TGTGCCAGTAGTTCTAGGACAGCGGGGACGTACAATGAGCAGTTCTTC. This chain links TRBV19 with TRBJ2-1; weak D call: TRBD2 (7 bases). Germline V lookup: CDR1 LNHDA, CDR2 SQIVND (reference sequence). With 5 bases removed from V and 4 bases from J, the gap between germline ends came to 18 bases. This CDR3 spans 16 amino acids.

The CDR3 protein is CASTPVLSITEAFF. CDR3 bases: TGTGCCAGTACACCGGTTCTCAGTATCACTGAAGCTTTCTTT. The gene calls are TRBV19 and TRBJ1-1; no reliable D call. V was shortened by 7 bases and J by 4 bases, with 16 bases between the two germline ends. The germline CDR1 and CDR2 sequences are LNHDA and SQIVND (reference sequence). The CDR3 is 14 amino acids.